The rows below give T cell receptor beta chains drawn from one sample of a study of T cell clones after liver transplantation. Sequenced by immunoSEQ multiplex PCR; TCRdb stores in-frame clones only, minus some. The sample carries 68,000 or so clones, nearly 95% recorded once. The sequenced sample was CD4+ T cells from blood, obtained less than 26 months after liver transplant. All receptors come from a human patient who received a liver transplant. Among the T cells, some may be from the graft donor. Both conserved end residues are part of each CDR3. Each record gives: J gene, clone size, D gene, V gene, CDR3 protein, CDR3 DNA. D genes are given only for firm matches. A clone size is listed for some rows: how often the clone was seen (once, few, many), or a class if it is expanded.

TRBJ2-3 - - TRBV9 CASSARASTDTQYF TGTGCCAGCAGCGCAAGGGCTAGCACAGATACGCAGTATTTT
TRBJ2-5 - - TRBV6-6 CASSYDSAETQYF TGTGCCAGCAGTTACGACTCGGCGGAGACCCAGTACTTC
TRBJ2-7 - TRBD1 TRBV29-1 CSAVQGAQTYEQYF TGCAGCGCAGTCCAGGGGGCGCAAACCTACGAGCAGTACTTC
TRBJ2-5 once TRBD2 TRBV7-3 CASSPTLSGEQETQYF TGTGCCAGCAGCCCAACCCTCAGCGGGGAACAAGAGACCCAGTACTTC
TRBJ2-1 - TRBD2 TRBV28 CASIPGLAYNEQFF TGTGCCAGCATCCCGGGACTAGCTTACAATGAGCAGTTCTTC
TRBJ1-2 - TRBD1 TRBV7-2 CASSLAPGQKIYGYTF TGTGCCAGCAGCTTAGCGCCGGGACAGAAGATCTATGGCTACACCTTC
TRBJ1-1 - - TRBV5-1 CASSLAGALTEAFF TGCGCCAGCAGCTTGGCGGGGGCTCTCACTGAAGCTTTCTTT
TRBJ2-2 - - TRBV6-1 CASGRTGELFF TGTGCCAGCGGTCGTACCGGGGAGCTGTTTTTT
TRBJ2-7 once - TRBV18 CASSPPVGAYEQYF TGTGCCAGCTCACCACCGGTGGGGGCGTACGAGCAGTACTTC
TRBJ1-2 - - TRBV6-1 CASSETFGGYGYTF TGTGCCAGCAGTGAAACGTTCGGCGGCTATGGCTACACCTTC
TRBJ2-4 - TRBD2 TRBV18 CASSPGSGRDIQYF TGTGCCAGCTCACCAGGAAGCGGGAGAGACATTCAGTACTTC
TRBJ2-7 - TRBD2 TRBV7-8 CASSYLAGGRAAYEQYF TGTGCCAGCAGCTACTTGGCCGGCGGGAGGGCCGCCTACGAGCAGTACTTC
TRBJ2-5 few - TRBV7-6 CASSSRQETQYF TGTGCCAGCAGCTCACGCCAAGAGACCCAGTACTTC
TRBJ2-2 - - TRBV6-5 CASSYISGELFF TGTGCCAGCAGTTACATTTCCGGGGAGCTGTTTTTT
TRBJ2-3 - TRBD1 TRBV7-2 CASSLVSGGLRDTQYF TGTGCCAGCAGCTTAGTGTCAGGGGGCTTGAGAGATACGCAGTATTTT
TRBJ1-1 - - TRBV11-3 CASSTIRRGAASAEAFF TGTGCCAGCAGCACTATCAGGCGGGGGGCCGCGTCGGCTGAAGCTTTCTTT
TRBJ1-4 - - TRBV5-4 CASSRPDLENEKLFF TGTGCCAGCAGCCGGCCGGACCTCGAAAATGAAAAACTGTTTTTT
TRBJ1-3 - TRBD1 TRBV6-1 CASNVDRAGNTIYF TGTGCCAGCAATGTAGACAGGGCTGGAAACACCATATATTTT
TRBJ1-4 - TRBD1 TRBV19 CASRTGAEKLFF TGTGCCAGTCGAACAGGGGCTGAAAAACTGTTTTTT
TRBJ2-7 - - TRBV27 CASSLGIGGSNEQYF TGTGCCAGCAGTTTGGGAATAGGAGGGAGCAACGAGCAGTACTTC
TRBJ1-1 - - TRBV21-1 CASSKEAFF TGTGCCAGCAGCAAAGAAGCTTTCTTT
TRBJ1-2 - TRBD1 TRBV19 CASSTGTGIGYGYTF TGTGCCAGTAGTACTGGGACAGGCATCGGGTATGGCTACACCTTC
TRBJ1-1 - TRBD1 TRBV6-5 CASRKGQATNTEAFF TGTGCCAGCAGGAAAGGACAGGCAACGAACACTGAAGCTTTCTTT
TRBJ1-4 once - TRBV19 CASSFRASNEKLFF TGTGCCAGTAGTTTCCGGGCCTCTAATGAAAAACTGTTTTTT
TRBJ2-1 - TRBD2 TRBV7-8 CASSLGSWEGYNEQFF TGTGCCAGCAGCTTAGGTTCGTGGGAGGGCTACAATGAGCAGTTCTTC
TRBJ2-7 - TRBD1 TRBV29-1 CSVGQGEYEQYF TGCAGCGTCGGACAGGGAGAGTACGAGCAGTACTTC
TRBJ2-7 - - TRBV11-1 CASTVGLGSSYEQYF TGTGCCAGCACCGTAGGGTTGGGGAGCTCCTACGAGCAGTACTTC
TRBJ1-2 - - TRBV30 CAWESGNYGYTF TGTGCCTGGGAGTCAGGGAACTATGGCTACACCTTC
TRBJ2-7 - - TRBV28 CASSYDRRKHYEQYF TGTGCCAGCAGCTACGACAGGAGGAAACACTACGAGCAGTACTTC
TRBJ2-7 - TRBD2 TRBV4-3 CASSQGTKREAPYEQYF TGCGCCAGCAGCCAGGGGACTAAGCGGGAGGCACCCTACGAGCAGTACTTC
TRBJ2-7 - TRBD2 TRBV6-5 CASSYLAGVDEQYF TGTGCCAGCAGTTATCTAGCGGGAGTGGACGAGCAGTACTTC
TRBJ2-2 - TRBD2 TRBV27 CASRPTSELSSNTGELFF TGTGCCAGCAGACCTACTAGCGAACTATCCTCGAACACCGGGGAGCTGTTTTTT
TRBJ2-7 - TRBD1 TRBV7-2 CASSAQQGYEQYF TGTGCCAGCAGCGCCCAACAGGGGTACGAGCAGTACTTC
TRBJ2-5 - TRBD2 TRBV5-1 CASSKGLAETQYF TGCGCCAGCAGCAAGGGACTAGCGGAGACCCAGTACTTC